This T cell receptor beta chain was sequenced for a study of sequential checkpoint blockade in melanoma. This CDR3 has 16 residues. V dropped 0 bases and J dropped 4; count of bases not matched to a gene: 3. Germline V lookup: CDR1 SGHTA, CDR2 FQGNSA. Assay: immunoSEQ multiplex PCR; the TCRdb copy retains only in-frame clones and omits some. The repertoire holds about 30,000 clones, with 60% to 80% as singletons. Stated treatment: randomized to nivolumab then ipilimumab (arm A) or the reverse (arm B). The V call is TRBV7-2, the J call TRBJ2-2, with 9 bases that match TRBD2. The sample in question was CD8+ T cells sorted from blood (inferred from file names), obtained from a patient given nivolumab and ipilimumab in sequence. This clonotype was sampled from a human donor with melanoma. The CDR3 DNA reads as TGTGCCAGCAGCTTAGCCGCAGCGGGGGGCACCGGGGAGCTGTTTTTT. Translated: CASSLAAAGGTGELFF.